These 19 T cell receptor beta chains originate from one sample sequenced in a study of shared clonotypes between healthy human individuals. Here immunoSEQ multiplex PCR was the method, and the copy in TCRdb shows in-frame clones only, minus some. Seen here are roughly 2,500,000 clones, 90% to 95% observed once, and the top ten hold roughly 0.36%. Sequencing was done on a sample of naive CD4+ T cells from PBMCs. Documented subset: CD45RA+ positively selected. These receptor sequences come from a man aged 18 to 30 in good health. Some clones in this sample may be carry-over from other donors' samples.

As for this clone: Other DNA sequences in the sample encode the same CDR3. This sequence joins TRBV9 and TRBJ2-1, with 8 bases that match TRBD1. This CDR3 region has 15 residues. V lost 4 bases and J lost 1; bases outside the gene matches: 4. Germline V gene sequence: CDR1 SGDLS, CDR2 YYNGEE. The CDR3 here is CASSPGTGSYNEQFF. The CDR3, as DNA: TGTGCCAGCAGCCCAGGGACAGGTTCCTACAATGAGCAGTTCTTC.

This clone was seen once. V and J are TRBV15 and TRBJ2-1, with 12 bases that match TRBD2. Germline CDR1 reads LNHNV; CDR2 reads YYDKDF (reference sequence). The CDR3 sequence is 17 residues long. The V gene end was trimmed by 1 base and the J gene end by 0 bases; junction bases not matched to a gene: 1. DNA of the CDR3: TGTGCCACCAGCAGAGGGACTAGCGGGACCTCCTACAATGAGCAGTTCTTC. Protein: CATSRGTSGTSYNEQFF. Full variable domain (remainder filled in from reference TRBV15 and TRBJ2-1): DAMVIQNPRYQVTQFGKPVTLSCSQTLNHNVMYWYQQKSSQAPKLLFHYYDKDFNNEADTPDNFQSRRPNTSFCFLDIRSPGLGDTAMYLCATSRGTSGTSYNEQFFGPGTRLTVL.

The CDR3, as DNA: TGTGCCAGCAGCAGAAGTACCGCCAACGTCCTGACTTTC. It specifies CASSRSTANVLTF. J is TRBJ2-6 and V is TRBV5-4; no clear D gene. Per germline, CDR1 SGHNT and CDR2 YYREEE (reference sequence). CDR3 size: 13 residues. V shed 4 bases and J shed 7 bases, with 9 bases lying between them.

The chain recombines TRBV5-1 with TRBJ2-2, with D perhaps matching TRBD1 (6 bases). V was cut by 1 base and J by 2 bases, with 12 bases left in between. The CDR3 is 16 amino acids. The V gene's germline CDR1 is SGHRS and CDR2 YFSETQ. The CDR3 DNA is TGCGCCAGCAGCTTGAGGAGGACAGCTAACACCGGGGAGCTGTTTTTT. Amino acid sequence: CASSLRRTANTGELFF.

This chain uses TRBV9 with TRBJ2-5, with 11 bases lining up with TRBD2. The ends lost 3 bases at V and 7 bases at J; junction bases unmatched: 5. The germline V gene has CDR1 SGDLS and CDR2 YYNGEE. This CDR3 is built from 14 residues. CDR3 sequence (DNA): TGTGCCAGCAGCGCCAGCCTAGCGGGGGGGACCCAGTACTTC. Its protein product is CASSASLAGGTQYF.

This CDR3 reads CASSEEYNSPLHF. CDR3 sequence (DNA): TGTGCCAGCAGTGAGGAGTATAATTCACCCCTCCACTTT. The genes are TRBV2 and TRBJ1-6; D remains ambiguous. This CDR3 has 13 amino acids. Per germline, CDR1 SNHLY and CDR2 FYNNEI. Trimming removed 3 bases at V and 4 bases at J, with 4 bases between.

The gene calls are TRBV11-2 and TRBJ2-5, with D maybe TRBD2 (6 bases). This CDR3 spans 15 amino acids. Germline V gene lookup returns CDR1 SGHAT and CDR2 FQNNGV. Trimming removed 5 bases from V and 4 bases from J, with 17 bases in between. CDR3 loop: CASSPGGVFGETQYF. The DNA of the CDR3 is TGTGCCAGCAGCCCCGGAGGGGTTTTCGGAGAGACCCAGTACTTC.

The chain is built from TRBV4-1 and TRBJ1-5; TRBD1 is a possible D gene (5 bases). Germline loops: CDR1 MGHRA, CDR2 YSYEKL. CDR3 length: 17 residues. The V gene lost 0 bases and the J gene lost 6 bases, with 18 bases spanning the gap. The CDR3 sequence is CASSQEGIAQGRQPQHF. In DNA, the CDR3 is TGCGCCAGCAGCCAAGAAGGAATTGCGCAGGGTCGTCAGCCCCAGCATTTT.

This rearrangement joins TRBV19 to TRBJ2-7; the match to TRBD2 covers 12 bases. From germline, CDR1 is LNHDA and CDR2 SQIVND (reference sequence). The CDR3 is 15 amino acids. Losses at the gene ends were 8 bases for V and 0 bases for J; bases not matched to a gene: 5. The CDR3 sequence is CASQWTSGDSYEQYF. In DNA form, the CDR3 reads TGTGCCAGTCAGTGGACTAGCGGGGACTCCTACGAGCAGTACTTC.

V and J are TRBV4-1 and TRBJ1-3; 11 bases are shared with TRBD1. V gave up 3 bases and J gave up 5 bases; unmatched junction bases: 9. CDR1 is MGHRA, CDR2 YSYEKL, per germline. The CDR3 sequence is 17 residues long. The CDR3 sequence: CASSQTGQGDFRNTIYF. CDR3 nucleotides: TGCGCCAGCAGCCAGACGGGACAGGGGGACTTCAGAAACACCATATATTTT.

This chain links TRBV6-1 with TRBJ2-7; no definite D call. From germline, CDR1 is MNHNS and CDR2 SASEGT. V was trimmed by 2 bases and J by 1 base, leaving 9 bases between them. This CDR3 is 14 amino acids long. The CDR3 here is CASSEIAQSYEQYF. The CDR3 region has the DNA TGTGCCAGCAGTGAAATTGCCCAATCCTACGAGCAGTACTTC.

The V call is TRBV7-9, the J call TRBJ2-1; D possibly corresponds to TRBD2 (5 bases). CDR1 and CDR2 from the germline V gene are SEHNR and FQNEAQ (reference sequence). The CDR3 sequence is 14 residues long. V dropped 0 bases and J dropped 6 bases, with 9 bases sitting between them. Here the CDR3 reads CASSLAFGSNEQFF. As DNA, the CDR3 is TGTGCCAGCAGCTTAGCGTTTGGGAGCAATGAGCAGTTCTTC.

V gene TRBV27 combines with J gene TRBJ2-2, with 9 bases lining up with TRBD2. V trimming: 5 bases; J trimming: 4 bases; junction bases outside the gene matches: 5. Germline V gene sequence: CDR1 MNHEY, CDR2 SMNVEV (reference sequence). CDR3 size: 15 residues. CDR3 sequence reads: CASSPISGGTGELFF. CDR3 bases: TGTGCCAGCAGTCCCATTAGCGGGGGCACCGGGGAGCTGTTTTTT.

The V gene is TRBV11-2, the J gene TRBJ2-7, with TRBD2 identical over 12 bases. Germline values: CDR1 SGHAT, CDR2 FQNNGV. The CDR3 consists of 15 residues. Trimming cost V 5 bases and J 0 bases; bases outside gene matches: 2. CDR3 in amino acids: CASSTTSGSSYEQYF. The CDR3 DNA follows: TGTGCCAGCAGCACGACTAGCGGGAGCTCCTACGAGCAGTACTTC.

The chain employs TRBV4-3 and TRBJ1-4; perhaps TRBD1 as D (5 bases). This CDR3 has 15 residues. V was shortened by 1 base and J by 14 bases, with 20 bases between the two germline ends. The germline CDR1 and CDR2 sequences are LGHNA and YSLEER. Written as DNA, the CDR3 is TGCGCCAGCAGCCAAGCAAGACAGTCCTACCTCTTCCTGTTTTTT. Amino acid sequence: CASSQARQSYLFLFF.

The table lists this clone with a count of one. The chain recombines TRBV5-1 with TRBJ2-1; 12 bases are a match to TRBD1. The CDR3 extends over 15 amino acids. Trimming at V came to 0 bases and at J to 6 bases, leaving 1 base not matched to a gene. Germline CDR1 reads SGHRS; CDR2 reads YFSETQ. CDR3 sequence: CASSLVGQGANEQFF. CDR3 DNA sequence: TGCGCCAGCAGCTTGGTGGGACAGGGGGCCAATGAGCAGTTCTTC.

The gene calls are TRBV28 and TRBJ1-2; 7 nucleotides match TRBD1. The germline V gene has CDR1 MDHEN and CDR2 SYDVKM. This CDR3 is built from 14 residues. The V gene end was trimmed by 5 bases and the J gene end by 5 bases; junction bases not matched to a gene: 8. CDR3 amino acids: CASSPSPGQYGYTF. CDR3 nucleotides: TGTGCCAGCAGTCCGAGCCCGGGACAGTATGGCTACACCTTC.

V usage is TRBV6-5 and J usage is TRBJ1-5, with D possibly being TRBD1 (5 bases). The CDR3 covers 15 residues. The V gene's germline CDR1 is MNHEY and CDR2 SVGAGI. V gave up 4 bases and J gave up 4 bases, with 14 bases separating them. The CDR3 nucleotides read TGTGCCAGCAGTTCCCGCGGGGCAGAGAATCAGCCCCAGCATTTT. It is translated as CASSSRGAENQPQHF.

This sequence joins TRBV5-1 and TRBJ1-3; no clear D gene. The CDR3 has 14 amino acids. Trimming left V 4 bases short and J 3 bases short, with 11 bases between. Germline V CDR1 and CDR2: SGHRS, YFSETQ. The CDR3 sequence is CASSAFNGGNTIYF. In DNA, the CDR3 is TGCGCCAGCAGCGCCTTTAACGGTGGAAACACCATATATTTT.